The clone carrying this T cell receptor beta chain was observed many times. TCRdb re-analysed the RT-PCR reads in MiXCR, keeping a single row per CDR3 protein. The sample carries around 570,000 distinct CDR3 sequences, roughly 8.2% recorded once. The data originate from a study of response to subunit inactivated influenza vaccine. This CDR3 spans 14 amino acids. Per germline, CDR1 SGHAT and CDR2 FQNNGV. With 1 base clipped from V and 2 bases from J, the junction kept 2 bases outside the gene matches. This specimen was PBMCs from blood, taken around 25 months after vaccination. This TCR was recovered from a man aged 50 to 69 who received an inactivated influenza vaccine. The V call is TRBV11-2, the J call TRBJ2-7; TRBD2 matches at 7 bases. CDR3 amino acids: CASSLVREAYEQYF. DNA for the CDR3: TGTGCCAGCAGCTTAGTTCGGGAGGCCTACGAGCAGTACTTC.